The rows below give T cell receptor beta chains drawn from one sample of a study of regulatory T cells in long-lasting Graves disease. Each CDR3 protein gets one entry after TCRdb re-called the multiplex PCR reads with MiXCR. The sample records roughly 560,000 distinct CDR3 sequences, 15% to 20% being singletons. The sample was also reused in another study, on T cells in Graves' hyperthyroidism and ophthalmopathy.

Sequencing was performed on peripheral blood mononuclear cells (PBMCs), taken at new diagnosis, from a patient treated with antithyroid drugs. Every receptor here comes from a middle-aged woman with Graves disease. Each CDR3 is given with its conserved first and last residue. Each record gives: CDR3 length, V gene, D gene, J gene, clone size, CDR3 DNA, CDR3 protein. The D gene is left open where the match is weak. Clone size is not always given. Where it is, it says once, few, many or a class for expanded clones.

len: 15
v_gene: TRBV13
d_gene: -
j_gene: TRBJ2-1
abundance: -
CDR3nt: TGTGCCAGCAGCAAGGGGGGGTCCTCCTACAATGAGCAGTTCTTC
CDR3aa: CASSKGGSSYNEQFF

len: 14
v_gene: TRBV20-1
d_gene: -
j_gene: TRBJ1-1
abundance: -
CDR3nt: TGCAGTGCTAGAGATTATGGCCGGAACACTGAAGCTTTCTTT
CDR3aa: CSARDYGRNTEAFF

len: 13
v_gene: TRBV28
d_gene: -
j_gene: TRBJ1-6
abundance: many
CDR3nt: TGTGCCAGCAGTAGGGGGGGAAATTCACCCCTCCACTTT
CDR3aa: CASSRGGNSPLHF

len: 11
v_gene: TRBV24-1
d_gene: -
j_gene: TRBJ1-5
abundance: many
CDR3nt: TGTGCCACCAGTGTGAAGCAGCCCCAGCATTTT
CDR3aa: CATSVKQPQHF

len: 18
v_gene: TRBV3-1
d_gene: -
j_gene: TRBJ2-3
abundance: -
CDR3nt: TGTGCCAGCAGCCATTTCACCAGGGGTCCGGAAGGCACAGATACGCAGTATTTT
CDR3aa: CASSHFTRGPEGTDTQYF

len: 13
v_gene: TRBV6-2/TRBV6-3
d_gene: TRBD1
j_gene: TRBJ2-7
abundance: few
CDR3nt: TGTGCCAGCCGTGGACAGGGTAGTAAAGAGCAGTACTTC
CDR3aa: CASRGQGSKEQYF

len: 14
v_gene: TRBV11-2
d_gene: -
j_gene: TRBJ1-1
abundance: few
CDR3nt: TGTGCCAGCAGCCCGAGCGGATTGAACACTGAAGCTTTCTTT
CDR3aa: CASSPSGLNTEAFF

len: 10
v_gene: TRBV12-3/TRBV12-4
d_gene: -
j_gene: TRBJ1-1
abundance: many
CDR3nt: TGTGCCAGTTCGGGGGCAGGAGCTTTCTTT
CDR3aa: CASSGAGAFF

len: 13
v_gene: TRBV3-1
d_gene: -
j_gene: TRBJ1-4
abundance: many
CDR3nt: TGTGCCAGCAGCACCCGACAGGCTGAAAAACTGTTTTTT
CDR3aa: CASSTRQAEKLFF

len: 14
v_gene: TRBV7-2
d_gene: TRBD2
j_gene: TRBJ2-1
abundance: -
CDR3nt: TGTGCCAGCAGACCCGGGGGGGGCTACAATGAGCAGTTCTTC
CDR3aa: CASRPGGGYNEQFF

len: 17
v_gene: TRBV10-3
d_gene: TRBD2
j_gene: TRBJ2-3
abundance: few
CDR3nt: TGTGCCATCAGTGAGTTGGCTAGCGGGCCCCGGGCAGATACGCAGTATTTT
CDR3aa: CAISELASGPRADTQYF

len: 17
v_gene: TRBV20-1
d_gene: TRBD2
j_gene: TRBJ2-1
abundance: -
CDR3nt: TGCAGTGCTAGAAGATTCGAGGGGGGGACTAGCATCGATGAGCAGTTCTTC
CDR3aa: CSARRFEGGTSIDEQFF

len: 16
v_gene: TRBV25-1
d_gene: TRBD2
j_gene: TRBJ2-5
abundance: many
CDR3nt: TGTGCCAGCAGTGTAAGACTAGCGGGGTTAGTGGAGACCCAGTACTTC
CDR3aa: CASSVRLAGLVETQYF

len: 17
v_gene: TRBV6-2/TRBV6-3
d_gene: TRBD1
j_gene: TRBJ2-3
abundance: many
CDR3nt: TGTGCCAGCAGGTCACTGGGGACAGGGGCCCTGAGGGATACGCAGTATTTT
CDR3aa: CASRSLGTGALRDTQYF

len: 12
v_gene: TRBV3-1
d_gene: -
j_gene: TRBJ2-5
abundance: many
CDR3nt: TGTGCCAGCAGCCCGGAAATGTTGACCCAGTACTTC
CDR3aa: CASSPEMLTQYF

len: 14
v_gene: TRBV12-3/TRBV12-4
d_gene: -
j_gene: TRBJ1-6
abundance: -
CDR3nt: TGTGCCAGCAGTGGGGCCCCGCGGCGTTCACCCCTCCACTTT
CDR3aa: CASSGAPRRSPLHF

len: 14
v_gene: TRBV7-9
d_gene: -
j_gene: TRBJ2-7
abundance: few
CDR3nt: TGTGCCAGCAGCCTGTCCGCCGGGACATCCGAGCAGCACTTC
CDR3aa: CASSLSAGTSEQHF